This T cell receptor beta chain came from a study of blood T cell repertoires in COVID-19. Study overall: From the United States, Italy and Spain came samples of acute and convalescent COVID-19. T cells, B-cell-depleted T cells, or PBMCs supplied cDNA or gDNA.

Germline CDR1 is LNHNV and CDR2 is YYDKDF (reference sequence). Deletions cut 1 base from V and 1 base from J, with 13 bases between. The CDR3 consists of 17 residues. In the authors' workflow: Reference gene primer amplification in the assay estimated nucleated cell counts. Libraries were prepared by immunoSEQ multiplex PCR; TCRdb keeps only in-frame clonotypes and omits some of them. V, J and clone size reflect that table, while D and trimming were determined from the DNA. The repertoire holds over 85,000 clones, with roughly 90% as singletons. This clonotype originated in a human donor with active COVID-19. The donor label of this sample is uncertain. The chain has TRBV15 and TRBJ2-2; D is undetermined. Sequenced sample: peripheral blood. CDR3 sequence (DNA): TGTGCCACCAGCAGAGCCTCCGGGTCCTTGAACACCGGGGAGCTGTTTTTT. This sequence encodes CATSRASGSLNTGELFF.